This T cell receptor beta chain was sequenced for a study of cytomegalovirus exposure and HLA in healthy donors (dated by TCRdb to the late 2010s). Background for the entire study: According to an earlier analysis of several hundred of the donors, 200 million or so T cells yielded over 100 million unique TCR beta sequences and approximately 300 Gb of sequence data. An early release that covered about 640 HLA-typed donors contained about 300 gigabases of sequencing data and about 93 million unique TCR sequences. Of the roughly 390 genotyped donors, less than 90% were placed in the genetic ancestry cluster associated with self-reported Caucasian donors. The study was designed to test whether signatures of past pathogen exposure could be identified by cataloging public T cell receptors. The T cell repertoires of under 700 subjects were profiled by immunosequencing and related to cytomegalovirus serostatus. Besides the first cohort of 666 subjects, a separate validation cohort made up of 120 different subjects was used. To predict cytomegalovirus infection status, the study brought together high-throughput TCR immunosequencing, statistical association of individual TCRs with disease status, and machine learning. To study patterns of TCR occurrence, a later analysis re-analyzed previously published TCR beta repertoires from just over 650 donors and added high-resolution HLA genotyping. Rather than drawing on any new phenotypic data, the later analysis identified candidate immune exposures from TCR beta sequences and the way those sequences occurred across donors. An earlier analysis of a few hundred of the donors applied high-throughput TCR beta sequencing to assess whether each TCR beta V gene segment acted as functional or pseudogenic. Donor age, sex, ethnicity and CMV serostatus were compiled alongside the repertoire data. In a later genetic analysis, genome-wide SNP genotypes for about three fifths of the roughly 670 donors were used, and that subset was treated as a discovery cohort. All discovery cohort repertoires had been generated on a single sequencing platform. HLA typing covered class I and class II loci at four-digit resolution. The number of donors typed differed by locus, with about 629-630 for A, B, C, DRB1 and DQB1, around 500 for DQA1, about 610 for DPA1, and around 450 for DPB1. Because of strong linkage in the cohort, five DR-DQ haplotypes were treated as single units for association and clustering. Across around 400 genotyped donors of the cohort, an average of roughly 250,000 unique TCR beta nucleotide sequences per donor were sequenced, and 15% to 20% of those sequences were non-productive. Study-level results and caveats: Approximately 16 rarely observed V segments, including chromosome 9 orphons, were excluded from the earlier analysis of some 590 of the donors because counts were too low. Assigning TCR associations to individual alleles was difficult when HLA alleles, especially DR and DQ, strongly co-occurred. In a later analysis, around 15,000 TCR beta sequences were associated with specific HLA alleles at a false discovery rate of 0.05. According to the authors, the approach could potentially be generalized to other disease states and immunological phenotypes. A cluster of highly shared sequence variants was judged likely to represent a technical artifact of the sequencing pipeline. In an earlier analysis of approximately 590 of the donors, most TCR beta V segments were observed in productive rearrangements about 87% or about 30% of the time, broadly matching IMGT annotations. Only TCR beta chains were sequenced in this cohort, and the absence of alpha or paired-chain data limited detectable features. A further reported finding was that TCR beta sequences accurately predicted the HLA-A and HLA-B alleles for most subjects in the first cohort. In vitro tests confirmed that a few of the cytomegalovirus-associated TCR beta chains recognize cytomegalovirus antigens. Compared with the approximately 600-donor mean, donors in an Asian-associated ancestry cluster had fewer N-insertions in productive TCRs, according to a later genetic analysis. Because the 87-base-pair reads could not distinguish some IMGT-functional V segments, including TRBV6-2 and TRBV6-3, those segments were excluded. Sequencing depth was assumed to be roughly uniform across donors in the presence/absence analyses, though that assumption may not hold. An association between a missense DCLRE1C variant and V-gene and J-gene trimming of TCR beta chains was found in a later genetic analysis and replicated in an independent cohort. A total of around 150 TCR beta chains were listed by the study as associated with cytomegalovirus. Because some donors lacked HLA typing at each locus, the association tests relied only on the typed subset. In a later analysis, most CMV-associated TCR beta chains were found to appear HLA-restricted, with HLA associations seemingly driven largely by CMV exposure. For the cohort, immune exposure information was limited to CMV serostatus. Several of the top co-occurrence clusters appeared to be linked to parvovirus B19, influenza, CMV and Epstein-Barr virus, according to a later analysis. Cytomegalovirus status was reported to be diagnosed by the classifier with high specificity and sensitivity in both the original and validation cohorts. Linkage disequilibrium might explain the correlated functional status among segregating V segments, but an unknown experimental factor could not be ruled out. A later analysis found that TCR association rates varied across HLA loci, with DRB1 alleles showing the most associated TCRs and HLA-C alleles the fewest. Most TCR sequences were observed very rarely across donors, whereas some public TCRs were present in many individuals. In a later analysis, HLA-associated TCR beta chains were found to be more clonally expanded and to have lower generation probabilities than equally common non-associated chains.

The library came from the immunoSEQ multiplex PCR assay. The multiplex PCR relied on a mix of 60 forward primers for TCR Vbeta segments and 13 reverse primers for TCR Jbeta segments. Amplification of the CDR3 region of rearranged TCR beta genes was performed with a multiplex PCR assay on genomic DNA. The Illumina HiSeq System was used to sequence the amplified TCR beta libraries as 87-base-pair reads. The study's own analysis went as follows. A later analysis tallied roughly 80 million unique TCR beta chains across the 660 or so repertoires, and around 9.9 million of those chains were shared by two or more donors. Raw reads were error-corrected and collapsed into unique sequences with a nearest-neighbor algorithm that merged closely related sequences to remove PCR and sequencing errors. V, D and J gene segments were assigned by aligning CDR3 sequences to IMGT reference sequences. Each retained sequence needed at least a six-nucleotide match to both a V gene segment and a J gene segment. Rearrangements were classified as productive when the CDR3 lacked stop codons and remained in frame with V and J, and all other rearrangements were classified as non-productive. CDR3 was defined according to IMGT convention as the region running from the second conserved V-encoded cysteine to the conserved J-encoded phenylalanine. Sequences without an unambiguous match to a single V gene segment were excluded from the earlier analysis of approximately 560 of the donors. In an earlier analysis of some 590 of the donors, a V segment was called functional when productive rearrangements were above 56.7%, and segregating when the standard deviation between donors exceeded 5%. A statistical classification framework was developed to diagnose cytomegalovirus status using the catalog of TCR beta chain sequences. A later analysis assigned V and J genes by comparing TCR nucleotide sequences with IMGT/GENE-DB human TR gene sequences. In a later analysis, CDR3 sequences and most-parsimonious VDJ recombination scenarios were assigned using the TCRdist pipeline. A later analysis defined each TCR beta chain by its CDR3 amino acid sequence plus V-gene family, and excluded reads lacking a unique V-gene family. As a way to deal with suspected cross-contamination and a sequencing artifact, a later analysis dropped hundreds of nucleotide sequences that were highly shared and had low generation probability. In a later analysis, a clonal expansion index for each public chain was calculated from normalized within-repertoire ranks of inferred template counts. In a later analysis, generation probabilities were computed with a VDJ recombination model fitted to out-of-frame rearrangements, and the resulting probabilities were checked against IGoR. Hypergeometric tests were used in a later analysis to score TCR-TCR, TCR-HLA and TCR-CMV co-occurrence, with a repertoire-size bias correction applied to the TCR pairs. False discovery rates were estimated in a later analysis by permuting HLA or CMV assignments 20 times. In a later analysis, co-occurring TCRs were grouped using DBSCAN, with TCRdist sequence similarity added in when clustering inside HLA-allele-positive subsets. Repertoires with fewer than 30,000 or more than 120,000 public chains were left out of co-occurrence clustering, as were about five repertoires with anomalous nucleotide sharing. Imported from immuneACCESS, the table was reduced by TCRdb to in-frame sequences with V and J called. These copies leave out some clones; in studies compared against another copy, an unresolved V gene accounts for under half, and the cause of the remainder is not known. The DNA gave D and trimming, while V, J and clone size come from that table. In all, the sample holds 150,000 to 200,000 clones, and less than 90% of those were seen once. The ten largest make up roughly 4.3% of the sample.

Notes on this clone: Its target antigen remains unknown. Per-base quality was not reported, and no clone a single base away is much larger than it.

Taken from the germline V gene (reference sequence), the CDR1 and CDR2 loops are LNHDA and SQIVND. The CDR3 numbers 14 residues from cysteine through phenylalanine. The sequence is cut down to CDR3 DNA, 42 bases in frame from base 1. The cohort comprised 550 to 700 healthy bone marrow donors. At the time of sampling, all cohort members were nominally healthy, though unrecorded immune exposures were likely present. The donor tested CMV seropositive and was one of the 289 seropositive cohort members. A peripheral blood sample was provided by each donor, and peripheral blood mononuclear cells were used for TCR beta sequencing. The Qiagen DNeasy Blood Extraction Kit was used to extract genomic DNA from the blood cell samples.

Here the chain combines TRBV19 and TRBJ2-5; TRBD1 fits 10 bases in the junction. The J call may be faulty, since TRBJ2-7 better matches the DNA end. This receptor was taken from a man over 45 in good health and CMV-seropositive. Material for sequencing was PBMCs. The CDR3 region: CASSLGQGVNEQYF. The nucleotides read TGTGCCAGTAGTCTCGGACAGGGGGTCAACGAGCAGTACTTC.